A selection of T cell receptor beta chains follows, all from one sample in a study of blood T cell repertoires in COVID-19. The assay was immunoSEQ multiplex PCR, and TCRdb's table has in-frame clones only and misses some. The sample lists some 160,000 clones, 85% to 90% seen once, with approximately 10% in the top ten. The source material was peripheral blood. The source is a woman between 70 and 85 years old with COVID-19, enrolled during active disease. Each CDR3 is given with its conserved first and last residue. Each record gives: V gene, D gene, J gene, CDR3 length, CDR3 DNA, CDR3 protein. A D gene is named only where the DNA matches it firmly.

V gene: TRBV7-9
D gene: TRBD1
J gene: TRBJ2-1
CDR3 length: 15
CDR3 DNA: TGTGCCAGCAGCTCACCGGGACAGGGACACAATGAGCAGTTCTTC
CDR3 protein: CASSSPGQGHNEQFF

V gene: TRBV2
D gene: TRBD1
J gene: TRBJ2-2
CDR3 length: 15
CDR3 DNA: TGTGCCAGCAGTGGAAGGACAGGGGCAACCGGGGAGCTGTTTTTT
CDR3 protein: CASSGRTGATGELFF

V gene: TRBV5-1
D gene: NA
J gene: TRBJ1-1
CDR3 length: 18
CDR3 DNA: TGCGCCAGCAGCTTGGACTGGCGGGAGGTTGGGATGAACACTGAAGCTTTCTTT
CDR3 protein: CASSLDWREVGMNTEAFF

V gene: TRBV28
D gene: NA
J gene: TRBJ1-1
CDR3 length: 13
CDR3 DNA: TGTGCCAGCAGTTCCAACAGGGTGGCTGAAGCTTTCTTT
CDR3 protein: CASSSNRVAEAFF

V gene: TRBV2
D gene: TRBD2
J gene: TRBJ2-1
CDR3 length: 12
CDR3 DNA: TGTGCCAGCAGTGAAAACCCCCCGGGGGGATTCTTC
CDR3 protein: CASSENPPGGFF

V gene: TRBV5-6
D gene: TRBD1
J gene: TRBJ1-4
CDR3 length: 16
CDR3 DNA: TGTGCCAGCAGCTTTGACCAGACAGGGGAGAGAGAAAAACTGTTTTTT
CDR3 protein: CASSFDQTGEREKLFF

V gene: TRBV5-6
D gene: NA
J gene: TRBJ2-2
CDR3 length: 15
CDR3 DNA: TGTGCCAGCAGCTTGGAGGGCAGGGTAGACGGGGAGCTGTTTTTT
CDR3 protein: CASSLEGRVDGELFF

V gene: TRBV7-2
D gene: NA
J gene: TRBJ2-4
CDR3 length: 14
CDR3 DNA: TGTGCCAGCAGGGTAGCCCTAGCCAAAAACATTCAGTACTTC
CDR3 protein: CASRVALAKNIQYF

V gene: TRBV27
D gene: TRBD1
J gene: TRBJ2-7
CDR3 length: 15
CDR3 DNA: TGTGCCAGCAGTTCAGCCGGGACAGGCCTAAAGGAGCAGTACTTC
CDR3 protein: CASSSAGTGLKEQYF

V gene: TRBV4-1
D gene: NA
J gene: TRBJ1-2
CDR3 length: 13
CDR3 DNA: TGCGCCAGCAGCGGACAGCCCAACTATGGCTACACCTTC
CDR3 protein: CASSGQPNYGYTF

V gene: TRBV7-2
D gene: NA
J gene: TRBJ1-6
CDR3 length: 15
CDR3 DNA: TGTGCCAGCAGCTTAATCCGTAGTTATAATTCACCCCTCCACTTT
CDR3 protein: CASSLIRSYNSPLHF

V gene: TRBV7-2
D gene: NA
J gene: TRBJ2-3
CDR3 length: 14
CDR3 DNA: TGTGCCAGCAGCACAGGGACCCGGACAGATACGCAGTATTTT
CDR3 protein: CASSTGTRTDTQYF

V gene: TRBV5-1
D gene: NA
J gene: TRBJ1-6
CDR3 length: 10
CDR3 DNA: TGCGCCAGCAGCCCCTTACCCCTCCACTTT
CDR3 protein: CASSPLPLHF